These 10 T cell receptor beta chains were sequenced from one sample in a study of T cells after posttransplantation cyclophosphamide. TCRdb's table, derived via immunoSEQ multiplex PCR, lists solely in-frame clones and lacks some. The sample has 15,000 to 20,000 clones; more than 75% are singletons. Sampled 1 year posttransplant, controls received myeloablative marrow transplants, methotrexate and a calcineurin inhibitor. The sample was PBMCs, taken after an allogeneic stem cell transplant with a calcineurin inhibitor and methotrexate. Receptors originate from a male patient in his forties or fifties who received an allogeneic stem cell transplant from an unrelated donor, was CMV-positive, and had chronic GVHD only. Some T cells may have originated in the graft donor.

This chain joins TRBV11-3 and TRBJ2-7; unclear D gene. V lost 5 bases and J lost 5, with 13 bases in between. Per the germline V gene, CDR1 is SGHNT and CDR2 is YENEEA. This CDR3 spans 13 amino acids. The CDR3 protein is CASSPDFGHEQYF. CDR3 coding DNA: TGTGCCAGCAGCCCAGACTTCGGCCACGAGCAGTACTTC. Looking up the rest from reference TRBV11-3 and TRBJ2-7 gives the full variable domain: EAGVVQSPRYKIIEKKQPVAFWCNPISGHNTLYWYLQNLGQGPELLIRYENEEAVDDSQLPKDRFSAERLKGVDSTLKIQPAELGDSAVYLCASSPDFGHEQYFGPGTRLTVT.

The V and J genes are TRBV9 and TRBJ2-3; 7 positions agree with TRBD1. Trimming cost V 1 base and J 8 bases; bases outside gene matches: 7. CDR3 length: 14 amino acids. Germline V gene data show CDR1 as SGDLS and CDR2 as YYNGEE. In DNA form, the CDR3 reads TGTGCCAGCAGCGTATTAGCGCGACAGGGTACGCAGTATTTT. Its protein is CASSVLARQGTQYF.

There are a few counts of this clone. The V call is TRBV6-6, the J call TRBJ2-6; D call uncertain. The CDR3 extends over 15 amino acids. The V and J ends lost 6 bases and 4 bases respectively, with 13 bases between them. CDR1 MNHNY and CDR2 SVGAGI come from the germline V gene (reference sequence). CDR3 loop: CASSFTAVGANVLTF. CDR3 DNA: TGTGCCAGCAGCTTCACGGCGGTAGGGGCCAACGTCCTGACTTTC.

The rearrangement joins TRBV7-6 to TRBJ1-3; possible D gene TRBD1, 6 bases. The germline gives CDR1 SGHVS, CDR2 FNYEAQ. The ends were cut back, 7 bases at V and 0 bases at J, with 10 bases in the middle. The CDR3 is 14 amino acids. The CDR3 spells CASTPDSSGNTIYF. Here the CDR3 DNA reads TGTGCCAGCACCCCGGACAGCTCTGGAAACACCATATATTTT. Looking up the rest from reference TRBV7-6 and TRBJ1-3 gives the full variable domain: GAGVSQSPRYKVTKRGQDVALRCDPISGHVSLYWYRQALGQGPEFLTYFNYEAQQDKSGLPNDRFSAERPEGSISTLTIQRTEQRDSAMYRCASTPDSSGNTIYFGEGSWLTVV.

CDR3: CASSDGTDTQYF. The CDR3 nucleotides read TGTGCCAGCAGTGACGGCACAGATACGCAGTATTTT. This rearrangement joins TRBV2 to TRBJ2-3; no clear D. Germline V gene data show CDR1 as SNHLY and CDR2 as FYNNEI. Deletions cut 3 bases from V and 1 base from J, with 2 bases between. The CDR3 length is 12 residues.

DNA of the CDR3: TGTGCCAGCAGCGGAGCGGGAGGGCTCGGCAATGAGCAGTTCTTC. It translates to CASSGAGGLGNEQFF. This chain joins TRBV9 and TRBJ2-1, with 10 bases aligning to TRBD2. The CDR3 totals 15 residues. Per the germline V gene, CDR1 is SGDLS and CDR2 is YYNGEE. Losses at the gene ends were 3 bases for V and 6 bases for J; bases not matched to a gene: 6.

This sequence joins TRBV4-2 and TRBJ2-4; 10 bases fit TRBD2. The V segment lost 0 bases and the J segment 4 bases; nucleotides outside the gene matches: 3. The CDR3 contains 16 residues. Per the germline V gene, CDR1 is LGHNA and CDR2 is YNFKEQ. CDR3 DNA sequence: TGTGCCAGCAGCCAAGAACTAGCGGGGACGAAAAACATTCAGTACTTC. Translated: CASSQELAGTKNIQYF.

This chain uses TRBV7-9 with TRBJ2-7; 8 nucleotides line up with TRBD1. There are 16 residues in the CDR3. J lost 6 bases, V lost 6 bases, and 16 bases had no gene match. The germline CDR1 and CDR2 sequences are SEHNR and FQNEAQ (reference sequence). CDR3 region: CASSSPDQGAPGEQYF. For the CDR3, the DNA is TGTGCCAGCAGTTCGCCAGACCAGGGGGCGCCGGGCGAGCAGTACTTC.

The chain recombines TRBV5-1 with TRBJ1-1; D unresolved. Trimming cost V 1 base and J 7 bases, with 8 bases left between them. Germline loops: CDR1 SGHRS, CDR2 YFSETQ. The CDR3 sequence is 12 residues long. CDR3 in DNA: TGCGCCAGCAGCTTGATCGGCGGTGAAGCTTTCTTT. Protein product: CASSLIGGEAFF.

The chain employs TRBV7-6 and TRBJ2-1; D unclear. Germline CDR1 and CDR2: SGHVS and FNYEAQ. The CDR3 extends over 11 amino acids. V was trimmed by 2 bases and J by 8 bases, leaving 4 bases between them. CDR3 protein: CASSLSDEQFF. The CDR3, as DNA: TGTGCCAGCAGCTTATCAGATGAGCAGTTCTTC.